The entry below gives a single T cell receptor beta chain sequence along with its context. Its specificity is not known. Some clones are missing from TCRdb's copy, which holds only in-frame ones; the method was immunoSEQ multiplex PCR. The sample yields some 180,000 clones, more than 90% seen once. Per germline, CDR1 LNHDA and CDR2 SQIVND (reference sequence). CDR3 length equals 16 residues. V gave up 8 bases and J gave up 6 bases; unmatched junction bases: 12. This sample is part of a study of T cell responses to AZD1222 COVID-19 vaccine. Study findings and constraints: Repertoire samples came only from after the peak T cell response. The donor group comprised mostly white British people and more females; the analysis possibly underestimated clonal diversity. Regions 160-218 and 743-854 dominated among vaccine-associated CD4 TCRs spanning spike.

Sequenced here: peripheral blood, sampled 28 days after the second dose of the MenACWY control vaccine. This chain connects TRBV19 to TRBJ2-1, with 11 bases matching TRBD2. The receptor was derived from an adult who received the MenACWY meningococcal vaccine as a control. CDR3 sequence reads: CASGGEASGRSNEQFF. The DNA for the CDR3 is TGTGCCAGTGGGGGCGAGGCTAGCGGGAGGAGCAATGAGCAGTTCTTC.